This record covers a single T cell receptor (beta chain). Its antigen is as yet unknown. This sample stems from a study of tissue T cells after allogeneic stem cell transplantation. As for the study in general: Samples with visible lymphocytes on H&E were prioritized for sequencing.

Trimming shortened V by 4 bases and J by 4 bases, and 14 bases separated the two germline ends. Germline loops: CDR1 MNHEY, CDR2 SVGAGI. CDR3 length: 14 amino acids. Findings and caveats of the study: Limitations included a small, clinically heterogeneous cohort and limited sampling depth. TCR repertoires tracked anatomic similarity, regardless of disease or transplant status.

Sequenced by immunoSEQ multiplex PCR; TCRdb stores in-frame clones only, minus some. The table includes around 4,300 clones, approximately 66% detected once. Autopsy tissues included GI tract, liver, skin and lymphoid organs. The specimen was left colon tissue, collected at autopsy. The chain is built from TRBV6-5 and TRBJ2-7, with D possibly matching TRBD2 (5 bases). The sequence derives from a male donor aged 60 or over with lung cancer. The CDR3 nucleotides read TGTGCCAGCAGTTCTCCGACTACCCTTTACGAGCAGTACTTC. Translating gives CASSSPTTLYEQYF.